These 18 T cell receptor beta chains originate from one sample sequenced in a study of untreated major depressive disorder (dated by TCRdb to the late 2010s). These receptors' antigens are unknown. The method behind the library was the immunoSEQ multiplex PCR assay. Not all clones reach the TCRdb copy of this immuneACCESS table, which keeps in-frame sequences only. Checked studies attribute under half of the gap to unresolved V genes and leave the rest unexplained. This sample is represented by some 25,000 clones; 91% of them were singletons. In total, the top ten clones hold roughly 0.72% of the sample. The research as a whole found: Higher TRBV05-01 (Vbeta 5.1) usage among CD4+ T cells of depressed patients compared with controls was confirmed by sequencing, with p = 0.040 in a one-tailed test.

The specimen was CD4+ T cells from PBMCs. Source of these receptors: a young woman with major depressive disorder.

The genes are TRBV4-3 and TRBJ1-2; D uncertain. The CDR3 length is 16 residues. CDR1 is LGHNA and CDR2 is YSLEER in the germline V gene. Between the trimmed V and J ends, which lost 0 bases and 1 base, there was a span of 12 bases. CDR3 region: CASSQDRDRNNYGYTF. DNA of the CDR3: TGCGCCAGCAGCCAAGATCGGGATAGAAATAACTATGGCTACACCTTC.

This chain links TRBV16 with TRBJ2-6; D gene ambiguous. V dropped 0 bases and J dropped 2 bases, with 5 bases sitting between them. This CDR3 region has 15 residues. Germline V CDR1 and CDR2: KGHSY, FQNENV. CDR3 nucleotide sequence: TGTGCCAGCAGCCAATCGTCCGCTGGGGCCAACGTCCTGACTTTC. Translation: CASSQSSAGANVLTF. Full variable domain (missing parts from reference TRBV16 and TRBJ2-6): GEEVAQTPKHLVRGEGQKAKLYCAPIKGHSYVFWYQQVLKNEFKFLISFQNENVFDETGMPKERFSAKCLPNSPCSLEIQATKLEDSAVYFCASSQSSAGANVLTFGAGSRLTVL.

This clone occurred once. The chain has TRBV7-3 and TRBJ1-1; D uncertain. Trimming removed 5 bases at V and 6 bases at J, with 13 bases between. The length of the CDR3 is 13 residues. From germline, CDR1 is SGHTA and CDR2 FQGTGA. The CDR3 DNA reads TGTGCCAGCAGCACTGTGGTGGGCTCTGAAGCTTTCTTT. Amino acid sequence: CASSTVVGSEAFF.

The chain recombines TRBV2 with TRBJ1-1; D perhaps matches TRBD1 (5 bases). The V end was cut by 7 bases, the J end by 5 bases, with 20 bases between. CDR3 length equals 15 residues. Germline-derived CDR1 and CDR2 are SNHLY and FYNNEI. CDR3 amino acids: CASNPWGLHGTEAFF. CDR3 DNA: TGTGCCAGCAACCCGTGGGGGTTGCATGGAACTGAAGCTTTCTTT.

The V call is TRBV6-6, the J call TRBJ2-1; 8 positions agree with TRBD2. CDR1 MNHNY and CDR2 SVGAGI come from the germline V gene (reference sequence). After removal of 4 bases from V and 3 bases from J, the junction contained 8 bases not matched to a gene. The CDR3 covers 16 residues. The CDR3 bases are TGTGCCAGCAGTTCCGCGGGACTAGTAAGCTACAATGAGCAGTTCTTC. It is translated as CASSSAGLVSYNEQFF.

J is TRBJ2-1 and V is TRBV11-3; D is unclear. The CDR3 runs to 13 residues. CDR1 and CDR2 from the germline V gene are SGHNT and YENEEA. Trimming cost V 1 base and J 5 bases, with 6 bases left between them. This chain's CDR3 is CASSLVPNNEQFF. The CDR3 nucleotides are TGTGCCAGCAGCTTAGTGCCGAACAATGAGCAGTTCTTC.

This chain connects TRBV2 to TRBJ2-7; perhaps TRBD2 as D (6 bases). The V end lost 6 bases, the J end lost 6 bases, and 18 bases lay between the germline ends. The CDR3 runs 14 residues. CDR1 and CDR2 (germline): SNHLY, FYNNEI. The CDR3 DNA sequence: TGTGCCAGCAGGGGAGTCGGGGGTCTCTTCGAGCAGTACTTC. Amino acids: CASRGVGGLFEQYF. The full variable domain, with the rest looked up from reference TRBV2 and TRBJ2-7, is EPEVTQTPSHQVTQMGQEVILRCVPISNHLYFYWYRQILGQKVEFLVSFYNNEISEKSEIFDDQFSVERPDGSNFTLKIRSTKLEDSAMYFCASRGVGGLFEQYFGPGTRLTVT.

The V and J genes are TRBV29-1 and TRBJ2-1, with 12 bases lining up with TRBD2. V gave up 7 bases and J gave up 8 bases; unmatched junction bases: 9. Germline lookup yields CDR1 SQVTM and CDR2 ANQGSEA. This CDR3 has 14 residues. Written as DNA, the CDR3 is TGCAGCGCCCAGACTAGCGGGAGTTGGGATGAGCAGTTCTTC. Amino acid sequence: CSAQTSGSWDEQFF.

The chain links TRBV7-8 to TRBJ1-5; weak D call: TRBD1 (6 bases). CDR1 is SGHVS and CDR2 is FQNEAQ in the germline V gene. The V and J ends lost 3 bases and 5 bases respectively, with 11 bases between them. The CDR3 contains 14 residues. CDR3: CASSFGGAYQPQHF. As DNA, the CDR3 is TGTGCCAGCAGCTTTGGGGGGGCTTATCAGCCCCAGCATTTT. Based on the CDR3 plus reference TRBV7-8 and TRBJ1-5, the full variable domain is GAGVSQSPRYKVAKRGQDVALRCDPISGHVSLFWYQQALGQGPEFLTYFQNEAQLDKSGLPSDRFFAERPEGSVSTLKIQRTQQEDSAVYLCASSFGGAYQPQHFGDGTRLSIL.

The genes are TRBV29-1 and TRBJ2-6, with 9 bases lining up with TRBD1. The CDR3 spans 18 residues. Per the germline V gene, CDR1 is SQVTM and CDR2 is ANQGSEA. Unmatched junction bases numbered 10, after V lost 3 bases and J lost 1 base. DNA of the CDR3: TGCAGCGTTGACCCAGCCGGACAGGGGAGGTCTGGGGCCAACGTCCTGACTTTC. Translation: CSVDPAGQGRSGANVLTF.

CDR3 protein: CASSLGSVGYNEQFF. The CDR3 DNA reads as TGTGCCAGCAGCTTAGGGTCGGTGGGCTACAATGAGCAGTTCTTC. This chain joins TRBV7-9 and TRBJ2-1; D gene ambiguous. Looked up from germline, CDR1 is SEHNR and CDR2 is FQNEAQ (reference sequence). The V and J ends lost 1 base and 3 bases respectively, with 10 bases between them. The CDR3 is made up of 15 amino acids.

The CDR3 sequence is CATSRDLAGGISYNEQFF. The CDR3 DNA is TGTGCCACCAGCAGAGACTTAGCGGGAGGCATCTCCTACAATGAGCAGTTCTTC. The genes are TRBV15 and TRBJ2-1; 10 bases are a match to TRBD2. This CDR3 has 18 residues. With 0 bases clipped from V and 0 bases from J, the junction kept 5 bases outside the gene matches. Germline V CDR1 and CDR2: LNHNV, YYDKDF (reference sequence).

The chain is built from TRBV7-6 and TRBJ2-1, with D unresolved. Germline V gene data show CDR1 as SGHVS and CDR2 as FNYEAQ. Trimming took off 1 base at V and 0 bases at J, with 13 bases between the two ends. This CDR3 region has 17 residues. CDR3 DNA: TGTGCCAGCAGCTTAGGGTCCTCTACCACCTCCTACAATGAGCAGTTCTTC. Translation gives CASSLGSSTTSYNEQFF.

The V and J genes are TRBV11-2 and TRBJ2-1; D may match TRBD1 or TRBD2 (5 bases each). CDR3 length: 18 amino acids. Trimming cost V 0 bases and J 9 bases, with 24 bases left between them. Germline values: CDR1 SGHAT, CDR2 FQNNGV. CDR3 DNA sequence: TGTGCCAGCAGCTTAGAAGGGCGGCAGGGAAGAGCTGGGGGTGAGCAGTTCTTC. Translating it yields CASSLEGRQGRAGGEQFF.

V and J are TRBV11-2 and TRBJ2-5, with TRBD1 identical over 9 bases. V lost 5 bases, J lost 4 bases, and 5 bases stayed unmatched. Germline CDR1 reads SGHAT; CDR2 reads FQNNGV. The CDR3 extends over 14 amino acids. The CDR3 DNA reads TGTGCCAGCAGCCGAACAGGGGGCGCAGAGACCCAGTACTTC. Protein: CASSRTGGAETQYF.

V gene TRBV19 combines with J gene TRBJ2-7, with 9 bases matching TRBD1. The CDR3 is made up of 16 amino acids. CDR1 is LNHDA, CDR2 SQIVND, per germline (reference sequence). Trimming removed 4 bases from V and 5 bases from J; junction bases left unmatched: 12. The CDR3 region has the DNA TGTGCCAGTAGTAAATTTTCCGGGACAGGGCCCCACGAGCAGTACTTC. It translates to CASSKFSGTGPHEQYF.

V usage is TRBV7-2 and J usage is TRBJ1-2; D possibly corresponds to TRBD1 (5 bases). CDR3 size: 14 residues. Germline CDR1 reads SGHTA; CDR2 reads FQGNSA. V was trimmed by 5 bases and J by 4 bases, leaving 14 bases between them. CDR3 sequence: CASSRGDSTYGYTF. The CDR3 DNA reads as TGTGCCAGCAGCCGAGGGGACTCCACCTATGGCTACACCTTC.

The chain carries TRBV7-8 and TRBJ1-2; tentatively, D is TRBD1 (6 bases). The CDR3 has 14 residues. Germline CDR1 and CDR2: SGHVS and FQNEAQ. V was clipped by 1 base and J by 3 bases, with 9 bases between them. CDR3 bases: TGTGCCAGCAGCTTAGTAGGGGGTGACTATGGCTACACCTTC. Amino acids: CASSLVGGDYGYTF.